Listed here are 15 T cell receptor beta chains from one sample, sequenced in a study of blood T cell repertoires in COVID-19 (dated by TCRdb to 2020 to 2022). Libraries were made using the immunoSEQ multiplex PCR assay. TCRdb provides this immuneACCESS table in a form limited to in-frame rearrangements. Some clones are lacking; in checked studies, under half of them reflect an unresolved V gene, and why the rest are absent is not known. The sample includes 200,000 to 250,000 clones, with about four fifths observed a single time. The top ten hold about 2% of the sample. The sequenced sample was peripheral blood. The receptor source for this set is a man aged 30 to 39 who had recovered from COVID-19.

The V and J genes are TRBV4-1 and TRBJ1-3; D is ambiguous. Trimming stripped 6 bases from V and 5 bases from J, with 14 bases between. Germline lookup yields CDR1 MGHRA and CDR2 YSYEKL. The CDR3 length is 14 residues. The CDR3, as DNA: TGCGCCAGCAGTCCGACTGTTGATCGAAACACCATATATTTT. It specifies CASSPTVDRNTIYF.

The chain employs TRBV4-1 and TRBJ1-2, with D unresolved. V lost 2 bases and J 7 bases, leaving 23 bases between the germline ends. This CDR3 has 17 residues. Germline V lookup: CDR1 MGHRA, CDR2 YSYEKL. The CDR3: CASSQYETVARDVGYTF. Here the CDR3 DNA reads TGCGCCAGCAGCCAATATGAGACGGTCGCGCGGGATGTTGGCTACACCTTC.

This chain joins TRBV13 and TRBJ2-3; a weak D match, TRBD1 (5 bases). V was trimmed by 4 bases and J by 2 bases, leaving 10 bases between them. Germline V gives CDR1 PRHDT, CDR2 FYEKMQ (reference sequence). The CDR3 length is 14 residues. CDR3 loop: CASSYDRNTDTQYF. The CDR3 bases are TGTGCCAGCAGCTACGACAGAAACACAGATACGCAGTATTTT.

The CDR3 DNA follows: TGCGCCAGCAGCTCCGGAGAAACCACCGGGGAGCTGTTTTTT. Its protein product is CASSSGETTGELFF. This chain links TRBV5-1 with TRBJ2-2, with no clear D. The CDR3 covers 14 residues. The germline V and J ends were trimmed by 3 bases and 4 bases, with 10 bases remaining between them. The germline V gene has CDR1 SGHRS and CDR2 YFSETQ. Looking up the rest from reference TRBV5-1 and TRBJ2-2 gives the full variable domain: KAGVTQTPRYLIKTRGQQVTLSCSPISGHRSVSWYQQTPGQGLQFLFEYFSETQRNKGNFPGRFSGRQFSNSRSEMNVSTLELGDSALYLCASSSGETTGELFFGEGSRLTVL.

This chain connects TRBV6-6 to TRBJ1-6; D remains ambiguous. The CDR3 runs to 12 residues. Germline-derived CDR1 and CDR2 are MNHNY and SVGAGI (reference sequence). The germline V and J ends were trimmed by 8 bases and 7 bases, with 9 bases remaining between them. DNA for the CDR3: TGTGCCAGCCAACAAACCAATTCACCCCTCCACTTT. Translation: CASQQTNSPLHF.

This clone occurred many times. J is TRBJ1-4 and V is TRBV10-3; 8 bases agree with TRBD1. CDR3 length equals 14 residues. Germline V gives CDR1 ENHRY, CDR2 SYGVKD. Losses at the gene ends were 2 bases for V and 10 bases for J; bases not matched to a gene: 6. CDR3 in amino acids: CAISEKGQGIKLFF. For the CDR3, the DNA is TGTGCCATCAGTGAGAAAGGACAGGGAATAAAACTGTTTTTT.

The CDR3 reads CASSPGTGPDEQYF. CDR3 DNA sequence: TGTGCCAGCAGCCCCGGGACAGGCCCTGACGAGCAGTACTTC. This chain joins TRBV7-8 and TRBJ2-7; 8 bases match TRBD1. V lost 5 bases and J lost 5; bases outside the gene matches: 8. The germline V gene has CDR1 SGHVS and CDR2 FQNEAQ. The CDR3 runs 14 residues.

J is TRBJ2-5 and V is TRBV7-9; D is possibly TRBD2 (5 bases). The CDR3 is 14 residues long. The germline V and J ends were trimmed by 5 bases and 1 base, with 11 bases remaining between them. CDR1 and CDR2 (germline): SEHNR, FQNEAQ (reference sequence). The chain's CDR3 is CASSREGPQETQYF. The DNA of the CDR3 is TGTGCCAGCAGCCGGGAAGGGCCCCAAGAGACCCAGTACTTC.

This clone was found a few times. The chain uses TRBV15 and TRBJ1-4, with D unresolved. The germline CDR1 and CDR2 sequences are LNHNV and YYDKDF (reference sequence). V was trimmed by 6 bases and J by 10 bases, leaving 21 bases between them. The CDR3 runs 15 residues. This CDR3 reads CATRKYGPGFGKLFF. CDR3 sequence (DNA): TGTGCCACCAGGAAATATGGCCCTGGTTTTGGAAAACTGTTTTTT.

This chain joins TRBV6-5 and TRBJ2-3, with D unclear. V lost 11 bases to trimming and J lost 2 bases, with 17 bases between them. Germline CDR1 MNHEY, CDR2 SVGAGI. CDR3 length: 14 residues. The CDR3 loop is CAGGRNYYTDTQYF. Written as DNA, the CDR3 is TGTGCCGGCGGCAGAAACTACTACACAGATACGCAGTATTTT.

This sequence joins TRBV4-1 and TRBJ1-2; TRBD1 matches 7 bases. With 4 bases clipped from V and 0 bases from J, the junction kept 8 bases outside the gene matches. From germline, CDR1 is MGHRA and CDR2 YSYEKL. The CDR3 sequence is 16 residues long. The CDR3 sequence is CASSRPTGAANYGYTF. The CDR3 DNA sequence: TGCGCCAGCAGCCGCCCCACAGGGGCAGCTAACTATGGCTACACCTTC.

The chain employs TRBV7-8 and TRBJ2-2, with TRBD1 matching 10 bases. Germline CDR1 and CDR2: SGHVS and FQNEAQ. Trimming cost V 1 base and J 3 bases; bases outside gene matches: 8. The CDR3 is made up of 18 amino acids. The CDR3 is CASSLEWVGQGYTGELFF. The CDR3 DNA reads TGTGCCAGCAGCTTAGAGTGGGTGGGACAGGGGTACACCGGGGAGCTGTTTTTT.

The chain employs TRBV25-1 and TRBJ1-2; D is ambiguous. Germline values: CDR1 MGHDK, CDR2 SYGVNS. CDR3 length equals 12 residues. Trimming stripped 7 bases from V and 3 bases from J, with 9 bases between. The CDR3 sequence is CASMRSHYGYTF. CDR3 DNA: TGTGCCAGCATGCGGTCCCACTATGGCTACACCTTC.

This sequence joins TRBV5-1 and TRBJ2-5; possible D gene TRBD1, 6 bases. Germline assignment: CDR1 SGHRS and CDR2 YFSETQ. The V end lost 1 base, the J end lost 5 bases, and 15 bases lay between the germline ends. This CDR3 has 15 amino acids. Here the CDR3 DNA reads TGCGCCAGCAGCTTGCCAACCGGGACAAGGGAGACCCAGTACTTC. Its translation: CASSLPTGTRETQYF.

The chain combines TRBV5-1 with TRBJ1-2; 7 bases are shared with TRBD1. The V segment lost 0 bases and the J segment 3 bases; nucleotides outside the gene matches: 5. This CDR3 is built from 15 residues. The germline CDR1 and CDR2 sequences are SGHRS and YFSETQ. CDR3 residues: CASSLVGGIDYGYTF. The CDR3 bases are TGCGCCAGCAGCTTGGTAGGGGGCATCGACTATGGCTACACCTTC.